Detailed here is one T cell receptor (beta chain). Its antigen is unidentified. Second-dose intervals of approximately 4 or approximately 12 weeks were pooled. These data originate in a study of T cell responses to AZD1222 COVID-19 vaccine. General study points: Across spike, vaccine-associated CD4 TCRs were found, dominant at 160-218 and 743-854. Samples come after the peak T cell response, not at day 14. White British people made up most donors, females outnumbered males, and clonal diversity was possibly underestimated.

Profiled with immunoSEQ multiplex PCR; TCRdb holds only in-frame clones, not every one. In the table there are approximately 88,000 clones, approximately 91% of which are singletons. V lost 6 bases to trimming and J lost 6 bases, with 17 bases between them. This CDR3 has 13 amino acids. Germline lookup yields CDR1 SQVTM and CDR2 ANQGSEA. This chain joins TRBV29-1 and TRBJ1-2; D is uncertain. Sequences were derived from peripheral blood, sampled 28 days after the second AZD1222 dose. The source is an adult who received the AZD1222 COVID-19 vaccine. DNA for the CDR3: TGCAGCGTGGGCTATGTCGCGATGGATGGCTACACCTTC. The encoded protein is CSVGYVAMDGYTF.